This T cell receptor (beta chain) derives from a study of CD8+CD57+ T cells in acquired aplastic anemia. The germline V gene has CDR1 SQVTM and CDR2 ANQGSEA. CDR3 length: 14 amino acids. V shed 7 bases, J shed 5 bases, and the junction held 8 bases outside the gene matches. The TCR beta profiling, which covered VDJ combination and CDR3 sequence, was carried out using genomic DNA as the template. TCRdb re-derived calls from the reads in MiXCR, one entry per CDR3 protein. Seen here are roughly 160,000 distinct CDR3 sequences, around 50% observed once, and the top ten hold approximately 2.8%. This clonotype was found a few times. Individuals selected for sequencing had exhibited CD8+CD57+ cell expansion on flow cytometry.

The TCR was taken from a human donor with aplastic anemia. The sample comprised sorted CD4+, CD8+, or CD8+CD57+ T cells (not recorded which) from PBMCs. The V call is TRBV29-1, the J call TRBJ1-6; 7 bases map to TRBD1. The CDR3 spells CSARDSTDNSPLHF. The CDR3 DNA is TGCAGCGCACGGGACAGCACCGATAATTCACCCCTCCACTTT.